The clone carrying this TCR beta chain occurred once. Trimming pared 8 bases from V and 4 bases from J, leaving 17 bases between. The germline V gene has CDR1 SNHLY and CDR2 FYNNEI. The CDR3 extends over 15 amino acids. The entry originates in a study of T cells after somatic rescue of genetic block. The repertoire was sequenced with immunoSEQ multiplex PCR; TCRdb's copy has only in-frame clones and lacks some. The sample includes tens of thousands of clones, around 90% of them seen just once. V is TRBV2 and J is TRBJ2-2; D is perhaps TRBD2 (6 bases). The source of this sequence is a man aged 25-45 years. The sequenced material came from peripheral blood mononuclear cells (PBMCs). Here the CDR3 DNA reads TGTGCCAGCGGCCTGGGGGGAGGTATCACCGGGGAGCTGTTTTTT. Translating it yields CASGLGGGITGELFF.